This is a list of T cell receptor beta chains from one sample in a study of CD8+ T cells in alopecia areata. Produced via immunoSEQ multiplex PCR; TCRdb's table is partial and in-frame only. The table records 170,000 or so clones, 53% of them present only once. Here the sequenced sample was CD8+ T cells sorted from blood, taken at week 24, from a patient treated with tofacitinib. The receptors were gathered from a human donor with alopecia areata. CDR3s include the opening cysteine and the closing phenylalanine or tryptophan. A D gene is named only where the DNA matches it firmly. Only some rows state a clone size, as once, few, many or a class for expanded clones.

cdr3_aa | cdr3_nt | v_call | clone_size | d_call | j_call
CASSPGGDETQYF | TGTGCCAGCAGCCCCGGGGGGGACGAGACCCAGTACTTC | TRBV7-3 | few | TRBD2 | TRBJ2-5
CASGQGSSYYGYTF | TGTGCCAGTGGACAGGGCTCCTCTTACTATGGCTACACCTTC | TRBV27 | NA | TRBD1 | TRBJ1-2
CASSIGNQPQHF | TGTGCCAGTAGTATAGGGAATCAGCCCCAGCATTTT | TRBV19 | few | NA | TRBJ1-5
CVSHPRGRRSNQPQHF | TGTGTTTCGCACCCCAGGGGGCGAAGGAGCAATCAGCCCCAGCATTTT | TRBV15 | NA | TRBD1 | TRBJ1-5
CAIREGGSGSYEQYF | TGTGCCATCAGGGAAGGGGGATCGGGTTCCTACGAGCAGTACTTC | TRBV10-3 | NA | NA | TRBJ2-7
CASSAVDGDRPQETQYF | TGTGCCAGCAGCGCGGTCGACGGGGACAGGCCCCAAGAGACCCAGTACTTC | TRBV25-1 | NA | TRBD1 | TRBJ2-5
CASSRQGSYEQYF | TGCGCCAGCAGCAGACAGGGATCCTACGAGCAGTACTTC | TRBV5-1 | NA | TRBD1 | TRBJ2-7
CASSLGNTIYF | TGTGCCAGCAGTCTAGGAAACACCATATATTTT | TRBV25-1 | NA | NA | TRBJ1-3
CASLGRNKNIQYF | TGTGCCAGCCTGGGGAGGAACAAAAACATTCAGTACTTC | TRBV11-2 | few | NA | TRBJ2-4
CASSLWRGTDTQYF | TGTGCCAGCAGCCTGTGGAGGGGCACAGATACGCAGTATTTT | TRBV27 | NA | NA | TRBJ2-3
CASRTDGRGTDTQYF | TGTGCCAGCAGGACGGACGGACGGGGCACAGATACGCAGTATTTT | TRBV2 | few | NA | TRBJ2-3
CASSAPGGIEYTF | TGTGCCAGCAGCGCCCCCGGGGGGATTGAATACACCTTC | TRBV9 | NA | NA | TRBJ1-2
CASSLDGYNEQFF | TGCGCCAGCAGCTTGGACGGCTACAATGAGCAGTTCTTC | TRBV5-1 | NA | NA | TRBJ2-1
CASSPLGQGNTEAFF | TGTGCCAGCAGCCCATTGGGACAGGGGAACACTGAAGCTTTCTTT | TRBV5-6 | once | TRBD1 | TRBJ1-1
CASSQDAGTVYGYTF | TGCGCCAGCAGCCAAGACGCGGGGACAGTCTATGGCTACACCTTC | TRBV4-1 | few | TRBD1 | TRBJ1-2
CASSLVGRSSKNIQYF | TGTGCCAGCAGCTTAGTGGGCAGATCTTCCAAAAACATTCAGTACTTC | TRBV7-2 | few | NA | TRBJ2-4
CASSPPWGLENTEAFF | TGCGCCAGCAGCCCCCCCTGGGGGCTCGAGAACACTGAAGCTTTCTTT | TRBV4-1 | NA | NA | TRBJ1-1
CAWGKGTEAFF | TGTGCCTGGGGTAAGGGCACTGAAGCTTTCTTT | TRBV30 | NA | NA | TRBJ1-1
CASGRNRGHEQFF | TGCGCCAGCGGACGGAACAGGGGCCATGAGCAGTTCTTC | TRBV4-3 | NA | TRBD1 | TRBJ2-1
CSVINPRARNGYTF | TGCAGCGTTATCAATCCCAGGGCCCGAAATGGCTACACCTTC | TRBV29-1 | NA | NA | TRBJ1-2
CASSQDGPGQGAETQYF | TGCGCCAGCAGCCAAGATGGCCCGGGACAGGGGGCAGAGACCCAGTACTTC | TRBV4-1 | NA | TRBD1 | TRBJ2-5
CATSTSGTSRDTQYF | TGTGCCACCAGCACATCCGGGACTAGCAGAGATACGCAGTATTTT | TRBV15 | NA | TRBD2 | TRBJ2-3
CATADREGNQPQHF | TGTGCCACTGCAGATCGGGAGGGAAATCAGCCCCAGCATTTT | TRBV27 | NA | NA | TRBJ1-5
CATTTGMNTEAFF | TGCGCCACCACGACAGGAATGAACACTGAAGCTTTCTTT | TRBV10-2 | NA | NA | TRBJ1-1
CASSLQYYNSPLHF | TGCGCCAGCAGCTTACAGTACTATAATTCACCCCTCCACTTT | TRBV5-1 | NA | NA | TRBJ1-6
CASSFGTGAGELFF | TGTGCCAGCAGCTTCGGGACAGGGGCCGGGGAGCTGTTTTTT | TRBV5-6 | NA | TRBD1 | TRBJ2-2
CASSLSSKRGTDTQYF | TGTGCCAGCAGCTTGTCCTCTAAGCGGGGCACAGATACGCAGTATTTT | TRBV11-2 | NA | NA | TRBJ2-3
CASSLGARSYEQFF | TGTGCCAGCAGCTTGGGCGCCAGGAGCTATGAGCAGTTCTTC | TRBV5-6 | few | NA | TRBJ2-1
CASSHTNTDTQYF | TGTGCCAGCAGCCATACTAACACAGATACGCAGTATTTT | TRBV6-5 | NA | NA | TRBJ2-3
CASSLGAGQPQHF | TGTGCCAGCAGCTTAGGGGCTGGTCAGCCCCAGCATTTT | TRBV7-9 | NA | NA | TRBJ1-5
CSGSTSGGADGELFF | TGCAGCGGGTCAACTAGCGGGGGGGCCGACGGGGAGCTGTTTTTT | TRBV29-1 | NA | TRBD2 | TRBJ2-2
CSVGTGTKHGSYTF | TGCAGCGTTGGTACCGGGACAAAGCATGGGAGCTACACCTTC | TRBV29-1 | few | NA | TRBJ1-2
CASRGVSVDGYTF | TGTGCCAGCAGGGGAGTGTCAGTAGATGGCTACACCTTC | TRBV7-9 | NA | NA | TRBJ1-2
CASSAGTGAEKLFF | TGTGCCAGTAGTGCAGGGACAGGGGCTGAAAAACTGTTTTTT | TRBV19 | few | TRBD1 | TRBJ1-4
CASSYSSGATAYEQYF | TGTGCCAGCAGTTATTCTAGCGGGGCGACCGCCTACGAGCAGTACTTC | TRBV6-5 | NA | TRBD2 | TRBJ2-7
CASSQDKGARTEAFF | TGCGCCAGCAGCCAAGATAAAGGGGCTAGGACTGAAGCTTTCTTT | TRBV4-3 | NA | NA | TRBJ1-1
CASSFPGTGNGGYTF | TGTGCCAGCAGCTTTCCCGGGACAGGGAACGGTGGCTACACCTTC | TRBV7-8 | NA | TRBD1 | TRBJ1-2
CASSFGADTQYF | TGTGCCAGCAGCTTTGGGGCAGATACGCAGTATTTT | TRBV7-9 | few | NA | TRBJ2-3
CSAGTGQSTDTQYF | TGCAGCGCTGGAACGGGACAGAGCACAGATACGCAGTATTTT | TRBV29-1 | few | TRBD1 | TRBJ2-3
CASSIATGREAFF | TGTGCCAGTAGTATCGCGACAGGGCGTGAAGCTTTCTTT | TRBV19 | NA | TRBD1 | TRBJ1-1
CASSVGQRGGNEQFF | TGTGCCAGCAGCGTAGGCCAGCGGGGGGGCAATGAGCAGTTCTTC | TRBV9 | few | TRBD2 | TRBJ2-1
CATRDRGNEQFF | TGTGCCACCCGGGATAGGGGCAATGAGCAGTTCTTC | TRBV15 | few | NA | TRBJ2-1
CAWTPDSSSGNTIYF | TGTGCCTGGACCCCGGACAGCAGCTCTGGAAACACCATATATTTT | TRBV30 | once | NA | TRBJ1-3
CASSFEAGLYNEQFF | TGTGCCAGCAGCTTCGAGGCGGGGCTCTACAATGAGCAGTTCTTC | TRBV7-3 | NA | NA | TRBJ2-1
CASSSGRLNEKLFF | TGTGCCAGCAGTAGTGGCAGGCTTAATGAAAAACTGTTTTTT | TRBV6-5 | NA | NA | TRBJ1-4
CASSLRLWARSDTGELFF | TGCGCCAGCAGCCTGAGGCTGTGGGCCCGGAGCGACACCGGGGAGCTGTTTTTT | TRBV5-1 | NA | NA | TRBJ2-2
CASSLDPGIYEQYF | TGTGCCAGCAGTTTGGATCCAGGGATCTACGAGCAGTACTTC | TRBV27 | NA | NA | TRBJ2-7
CASSFLEFNLGLTDTQYF | TGTGCCAGCAGCTTTTTAGAGTTCAATCTGGGCCTAACAGATACGCAGTATTTT | TRBV5-6 | few | NA | TRBJ2-3
CASRGPGTGDGEKLFF | TGTGCCAGCAGAGGTCCCGGGACAGGGGATGGTGAAAAACTGTTTTTT | TRBV2 | NA | TRBD1 | TRBJ1-4
CASSEAGSTDTQYF | TGTGCCAGCAGTGAAGCAGGGAGCACAGATACGCAGTATTTT | TRBV25-1 | NA | NA | TRBJ2-3
CASSDRGRGHDEQYF | TGTGCCAGCAGTGATCGGGGCAGGGGACACGACGAGCAGTACTTC | TRBV2 | NA | NA | TRBJ2-7
CASSDTGATNEKLFF | TGTGCCAGCAGTGATACAGGGGCAACTAATGAAAAACTGTTTTTT | TRBV2 | few | TRBD1 | TRBJ1-4
CASNAGGWTTEAFF | TGTGCCAGTAACGCGGGCGGGTGGACAACTGAAGCTTTCTTT | TRBV19 | NA | NA | TRBJ1-1
CASRDIQNIQYF | TGTGCCAGCCGGGACATTCAAAACATTCAGTACTTC | TRBV2 | NA | NA | TRBJ2-4
CATAGGGRYEQYF | TGTGCCACCGCAGGTGGGGGCAGATACGAGCAGTACTTC | TRBV15 | once | NA | TRBJ2-7
CASSLRATGIDYGYTF | TGTGCCAGCAGCTTACGGGCGACAGGGATAGACTATGGCTACACCTTC | TRBV14 | NA | TRBD1 | TRBJ1-2
CASSPSQHTDTQYF | TGTGCCAGCAGTCCCTCCCAGCACACAGATACGCAGTATTTT | TRBV6-5 | NA | NA | TRBJ2-3
CASTWDHRTGNQPQHF | TGTGCCAGCACCTGGGACCACAGGACGGGCAATCAGCCCCAGCATTTT | TRBV6-6 | few | NA | TRBJ1-5
CASSQDLGSPTYEQYF | TGCGCCAGCAGCCAAGATCTGGGCAGTCCTACCTACGAGCAGTACTTC | TRBV4-3 | NA | NA | TRBJ2-7
CASSRPGRDTQYF | TGTGCCAGCAGCCGCCCGGGCCGGGATACGCAGTATTTT | TRBV6-5 | NA | NA | TRBJ2-3